This TCR beta chain was identified in a study of T cell responses to AZD1222 COVID-19 vaccine. Study-level findings and limits: Spike-specific TCRs gained breadth and depth after people received two AZD1222 doses. Most donors were white British and more were female, and clonal diversity was possibly underestimated. Among spike-specific TCRs, nearly half reportedly target unmutated variant regions.

V was shortened by 0 bases and J by 7 bases, with 15 bases between the two germline ends. The germline gives CDR1 LGHNA, CDR2 YSLEER. CDR3 length: 16 residues. Sequencing was performed with immunoSEQ multiplex PCR; in TCRdb, only in-frame clones are kept and a portion is missing. The sample consists of 150,000 or so clones, 90% of them appearing once. About this clone: Its specificity is not known.

The sequence derives from an adult in good health. The source was peripheral blood, collected on day 0 of AZD1222 vaccination. The chain recombines TRBV4-3 with TRBJ1-4; no firm D call. As DNA, the CDR3 is TGCGCCAGCAGCCAAGATTCCGTAAGGGCGGGTGAAAAACTGTTTTTT. Translating gives CASSQDSVRAGEKLFF.